The rows below give T cell receptor beta chains drawn from one sample of a study of control samples from healthy donors and cancer patients. The table came from immunoSEQ multiplex PCR; TCRdb's copy has only in-frame clones and leaves some out. The data hold about 92,000 clones, with approximately 82% observed a single time. The specimen was blood. Every receptor here comes from a woman aged 55 to 70 in good health. The CDR3 runs from the conserved cysteine through the conserved F or W. A D gene is named only where the DNA matches it firmly. Not every row has a clone size; where given, it reads once, few, many or a size class.

V	D	size	J	CDR3	DNA
TRBV5-1	TRBD1	-	TRBJ1-3	CASSLTGGGNTIYF	TGCGCCAGCAGCTTGACAGGGGGTGGAAACACCATATATTTT
TRBV6-6	TRBD1	-	TRBJ1-4	CASSYQDRGSEKLFF	TGTGCCAGCAGTTACCAGGACAGGGGGAGCGAAAAACTGTTTTTT
TRBV7-9	-	few	TRBJ2-7	CASTTGIYEQYF	TGTGCCAGCACGACAGGAATCTACGAGCAGTACTTC
TRBV9	-	few	TRBJ1-6	CASNEGNNSPLHF	TGTGCCAGCAATGAGGGGAATAATTCACCCCTCCACTTT
TRBV19	TRBD1	once	TRBJ1-1	CASSGQGARTEAFF	TGTGCCAGTAGTGGACAGGGGGCGCGCACTGAAGCTTTCTTT
TRBV4-1	-	-	TRBJ2-1	CASSPQGTASQEQFF	TGCGCCAGCAGCCCCCAGGGCACTGCGAGTCAGGAGCAGTTCTTC
TRBV18	-	-	TRBJ1-4	CASSVSIGEKLFF	TGTGCCAGCTCAGTTTCGATAGGTGAAAAACTGTTTTTT
TRBV4-1	-	-	TRBJ2-3	CASSHRDEATDTQYF	TGCGCCAGCAGCCACCGGGACGAAGCTACAGATACGCAGTATTTT
TRBV2	-	-	TRBJ1-1	CASSTNEYTSSAFF	TGTGCCAGCAGTACCAACGAATACACCTCGTCCGCTTTCTTT
TRBV18	TRBD2	-	TRBJ2-1	CASSLLAGGPHEQFF	TGTGCCAGCTCACTCCTAGCGGGAGGGCCCCATGAGCAGTTCTTC
TRBV14	TRBD2	-	TRBJ2-1	CASSHSPRLAGVGEQFF	TGTGCCAGCAGCCACTCCCCGAGACTAGCGGGAGTTGGTGAGCAGTTCTTC
TRBV5-6	-	-	TRBJ1-4	CASSLWGVGEKLFF	TGTGCCAGCAGCTTGTGGGGGGTTGGTGAAAAACTGTTTTTT
TRBV18	TRBD2	-	TRBJ2-3	CASSPPGGADTQYF	TGTGCCAGCTCACCACCGGGGGGGGCAGATACGCAGTATTTT